These 2 T cell receptor beta chains came from one sample sequenced in a study of post-analysis software for immune sequencing data. No antigen is known for these receptors. Study-wide findings and caveats: Relative to controls, patients had five TRBV segments at higher frequency, with TRBV5-6, TRBV5-1 and TRBV20-1 among these.

Carried by the TCR beta cDNA libraries were unique molecular identifiers. TCRdb redid the calling of the PCR reads with MiXCR, one entry per CDR3 protein. Seen here are roughly 200,000 distinct CDR3 sequences, 29% observed once, and the top ten hold about 3.4%. Sequenced: blood. The receptors shown here come from a girl younger than 18 with multiple sclerosis.

At least ten counts were recorded for this clonotype. This chain connects TRBV9 to TRBJ2-5; D is unresolved. CDR1 is SGDLS, CDR2 YYNGEE, per germline. The CDR3 is 13 residues long. Deletions cut 0 bases from V and 2 bases from J, with 5 bases between. Here the CDR3 DNA reads TGTGCCAGCAGCGTAGACATACAAGAGACCCAGTACTTC. Translated, it gives CASSVDIQETQYF.

In the case of this clonotype: Since a much larger clone is just one base distant, this may be a read error. The chain has TRBV29-1 and TRBJ2-5, with D perhaps given as TRBD1 or TRBD2 (6 bases each). Per the germline V gene, CDR1 is SQVTM and CDR2 is ANQGSEA. With 7 bases removed from V and 7 bases from J, the gap between germline ends came to 25 bases. There are 15 residues in the CDR3. CDR3 amino acids: CSAGRQAGTGGTQYF. The CDR3 DNA reads TGCAGCGCCGGACGACAGGCGGGAACTGGAGGGACCCAGTACTTC.